The 3 T cell receptor beta chains listed next were all sequenced from one sample in a study of T cells in Graves' hyperthyroidism and ophthalmopathy. RNA transcripts yielded amplified TCR beta CDR3 regions. HTBI primers were used for first-round RT-PCR of the TCR CDR3. TCRdb independently ran MiXCR on the multiplex PCR reads; one entry per CDR3 protein. The table records about 600,000 distinct CDR3 sequences, more than 13% of them present only once. The source material was blood. These receptors were obtained from a young woman with Graves' ophthalmopathy.

As regards this clonotype: The CDR3 carries no conserved terminal phenylalanine or tryptophan, so it likely arises from a read error. This rearrangement joins TRBV9 to TRBJ2-7; TRBD1 agrees at 8 bases. Germline values: CDR1 SGDLS, CDR2 YYNGEE. The V and J ends lost 0 bases and 5 bases, in that order; junction bases with no gene match: 4. This CDR3 has 14 residues. CDR3 region: CASSVEGQGNEQYL. The CDR3 DNA sequence: TGTGCCAGCAGCGTAGAAGGACAGGGTAACGAGCAGTACCTC.

This clonotype came up many times. The rearrangement uses TRBV3-1 and TRBJ2-1; 8 bases are shared with TRBD2. The CDR3 loop spans 15 amino acids. CDR1 LGHDT and CDR2 YNNKEL come from the germline V gene (reference sequence). J was trimmed by 3 bases and V by 2 bases; bases with no gene match: 3. The CDR3 loop is CASSQSSGGYNEQFF. The CDR3 DNA reads as TGTGCCAGCAGCCAATCAAGCGGGGGCTACAATGAGCAGTTCTTC.

In this sample, this clonotype turned up many times. CDR3 region: CASSLGGLAGQETQYF. The CDR3 DNA reads as TGTGCCAGCAGCTTAGGAGGACTAGCGGGCCAAGAGACCCAGTACTTC. The chain carries TRBV11-1 and TRBJ2-5; 11 bases fit TRBD2. The ends lost 1 base at V and 1 base at J; junction bases unmatched: 2. From germline, CDR1 is SGHAT and CDR2 FQDESV (reference sequence). The CDR3 extends over 16 amino acids.